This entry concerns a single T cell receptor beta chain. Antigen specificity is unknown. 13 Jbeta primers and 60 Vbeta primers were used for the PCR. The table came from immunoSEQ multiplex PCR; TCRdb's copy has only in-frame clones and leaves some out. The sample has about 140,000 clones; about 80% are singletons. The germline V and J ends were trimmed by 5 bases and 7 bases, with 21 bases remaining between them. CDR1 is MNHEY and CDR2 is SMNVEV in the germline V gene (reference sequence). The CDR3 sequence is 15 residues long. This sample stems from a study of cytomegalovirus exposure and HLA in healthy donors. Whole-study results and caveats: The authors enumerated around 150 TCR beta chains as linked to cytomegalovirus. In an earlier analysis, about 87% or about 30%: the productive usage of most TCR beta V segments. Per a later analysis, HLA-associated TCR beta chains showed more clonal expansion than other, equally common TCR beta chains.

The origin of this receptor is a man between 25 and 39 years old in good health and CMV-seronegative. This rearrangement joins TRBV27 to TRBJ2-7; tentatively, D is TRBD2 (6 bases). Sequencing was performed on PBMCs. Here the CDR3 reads CASSPLGGVGQEQYF. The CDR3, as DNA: TGTGCCAGCAGTCCCCTAGGCGGGGTGGGTCAAGAGCAGTACTTC.